The 23 T cell receptor beta chains listed next were all sequenced from one sample in a study of cytomegalovirus exposure and HLA in healthy donors. The PCR employed 60 Vbeta primers together with 13 Jbeta primers. Profiling relied on immunoSEQ multiplex PCR, and the TCRdb table lists in-frame clones only, not all of them. The data contain around 260,000 clones, 80% of them singletons. Sequencing was done on a sample of PBMCs. The source of these receptors is a girl aged 2 to 10 in good health and CMV-seronegative.

The chain joins TRBV19 to TRBJ2-3; 7 bases map to TRBD2. The CDR3 is made up of 15 amino acids. CDR1 is LNHDA and CDR2 is SQIVND in the germline V gene (reference sequence). V dropped 4 bases and J dropped 2; count of bases not matched to a gene: 6. CDR3 in DNA: TGTGCCAGTAGTAACGGGAGGTCTACCACAGATACGCAGTATTTT. It specifies CASSNGRSTTDTQYF.

This clone appeared a single time. CDR3 amino acids: CASSLRGQGTYEQYF. Written as DNA, the CDR3 is TGCGCCAGCAGCCTCAGGGGACAAGGGACCTACGAGCAGTACTTC. The chain links TRBV4-1 to TRBJ2-5, with D possibly TRBD1 on 6 matching bases. TRBJ2-7 matches the DNA end more closely, so the J call is doubtful. The CDR3 is made up of 15 amino acids. The germline gives CDR1 MGHRA, CDR2 YSYEKL.

V is TRBV4-1 and J is TRBJ2-1; weak D call: TRBD2 (5 bases). V was shortened by 2 bases and J by 13 bases, with 18 bases between the two germline ends. Germline CDR1 reads MGHRA; CDR2 reads YSYEKL. CDR3 length equals 14 residues. CDR3 in DNA: TGCGCCAGCAGCCAAAGAGGGCCGACACTCCAACAGTTCTTC. Amino acid sequence: CASSQRGPTLQQFF.

V and J are TRBV5-5 and TRBJ1-2; D gene ambiguous. CDR3 length: 14 residues. Trimming cost V 1 base and J 4 bases, with 11 bases left between them. Germline V lookup: CDR1 SGHKS, CDR2 YYEKEE (reference sequence). CDR3 bases: TGTGCCAGCAGCTTGATCGGTCAGGCCTATGGCTACACCTTC. Translating it yields CASSLIGQAYGYTF.

The V gene is TRBV28, the J gene TRBJ2-5; possibly TRBD1 for D (5 bases). CDR3 length: 15 residues. Trimming left V 7 bases short and J 5 bases short, with 20 bases between. Per the germline V gene, CDR1 is MDHEN and CDR2 is SYDVKM. CDR3 amino acids: CASTTTWDSGETQYF. The DNA of the CDR3 is TGTGCCAGCACTACGACTTGGGATTCAGGGGAGACCCAGTACTTC. Together with reference TRBV28 and TRBJ2-5, the CDR3 gives the full variable domain: DVKVTQSSRYLVKRTGEKVFLECVQDMDHENMFWYRQDPGLGLRLIYFSYDVKMKEKGDIPEGYSVSREKKERFSLILESASTNQTSMYLCASTTTWDSGETQYFGPGTRLLVL.

CDR3 sequence reads: CASSIRGRGVGEQFF. CDR3 DNA: TGTGCCAGTAGTATTAGGGGGCGGGGGGTCGGTGAGCAGTTCTTC. The chain recombines TRBV19 with TRBJ2-1, with a possible D match to TRBD2 (8 bases). CDR3 length: 15 residues. Germline V gene data show CDR1 as LNHDA and CDR2 as SQIVND (reference sequence). V dropped 3 bases and J dropped 9 bases, with 18 bases sitting between them. Full variable domain (missing parts from reference TRBV19 and TRBJ2-1): DGGITQSPKYLFRKEGQNVTLSCEQNLNHDAMYWYRQDPGQGLRLIYYSQIVNDFQKGDIAEGYSVSREKKESFPLTVTSAQKNPTAFYLCASSIRGRGVGEQFFGPGTRLTVL.

The chain employs TRBV7-8 and TRBJ1-2; TRBD1 matches 7 bases. The V and J ends lost 6 bases and 4 bases, in that order; junction bases with no gene match: 14. Germline lookup yields CDR1 SGHVS and CDR2 FQNEAQ. This CDR3 has 16 residues. The CDR3, as DNA: TGTGCCAGCAGTAACCAACTCCCGGGACAGATCTATGGCTACACCTTC. This sequence encodes CASSNQLPGQIYGYTF.

This clone was seen a few times. The gene calls are TRBV6-5 and TRBJ2-7; TRBD1 agrees at 7 bases. In germline, CDR1 is MNHEY, CDR2 SVGAGI. The CDR3 runs to 15 residues. With V trimmed by 0 bases and J by 2 bases, 4 bases remained unmatched. CDR3 DNA sequence: TGTGCCAGCAGTTACTCGGGGACAGATCCCTACGAGCAGTACTTC. Translating gives CASSYSGTDPYEQYF.

The rearrangement joins TRBV25-1 to TRBJ2-7; tentative D call: TRBD2 (5 bases). The CDR3 extends over 15 amino acids. CDR1 is MGHDK, CDR2 SYGVNS, per germline. Trimming cost V 8 bases and J 0 bases, with 17 bases left between them. The CDR3 nucleotides are TGTGCCAGCTCCCCGAGGACTCTGAACTCCTACGAGCAGTACTTC. This gives the protein CASSPRTLNSYEQYF.

This CDR3 is CASSRGGRETQYF. The CDR3 coding sequence is TGTGCCAGCAGTCGGGGAGGGCGAGAGACCCAGTACTTC. V is TRBV6-5 and J is TRBJ2-5, with 7 bases that match TRBD2. Per the germline V gene, CDR1 is MNHEY and CDR2 is SVGAGI. The CDR3 covers 13 residues. V lost 5 bases to trimming and J lost 4 bases; unmatched junction nucleotides: 4.

This clone was detected only a few times. This chain connects TRBV5-5 to TRBJ2-7; TRBD2 agrees at 11 bases. After removal of 4 bases from V and 3 bases from J, the junction contained 3 bases not matched to a gene. CDR3 length: 14 residues. Germline V gene lookup returns CDR1 SGHKS and CDR2 YYEKEE (reference sequence). CDR3 coding DNA: TGTGCCAGCAGCCGACTAGCGGGGTACTACGAGCAGTACTTC. This sequence encodes CASSRLAGYYEQYF.

This chain links TRBV6-5 with TRBJ1-2, with TRBD1 matching 11 bases. Germline V gene lookup returns CDR1 MNHEY and CDR2 SVGAGI. The V and J ends lost 6 bases and 4 bases, in that order; junction bases with no gene match: 7. The CDR3 runs to 15 residues. CDR3 nucleotide sequence: TGTGCCAGCAGACCTTCCGGGACAGGGGGCTATGGCTACACCTTC. Its translation: CASRPSGTGGYGYTF.

V is TRBV4-2 and J is TRBJ2-2; 11 bases map to TRBD2. CDR1 is LGHNA, CDR2 YNFKEQ, per germline. This CDR3 spans 15 amino acids. The trim removed 9 bases at V and 4 bases at J, leaving 7 bases unmatched. In nucleotides, the CDR3 is TGTGCCAGTTTAGCGGGAGGGCCACTCACCGGGGAGCTGTTTTTT. Its protein is CASLAGGPLTGELFF.

The chain joins TRBV27 to TRBJ2-1; D might be TRBD2 (6 bases). This CDR3 contains 18 residues. The V end was cut by 1 base, the J end by 0 bases, with 16 bases between. Germline values: CDR1 MNHEY, CDR2 SMNVEV (reference sequence). The CDR3 protein is CASSLWGIAASSYNEQFF. DNA of the CDR3: TGTGCCAGCAGTTTATGGGGGATAGCGGCGAGCTCCTACAATGAGCAGTTCTTC.

The chain has TRBV5-4 and TRBJ2-5; TRBD2 aligns across 9 bases. The better agreement between TRBJ2-7 and the DNA end casts doubt on the J call. The CDR3 contains 15 residues. Per the germline V gene, CDR1 is SGHNT and CDR2 is YYREEE (reference sequence). CDR3 amino acids: CASSLVSGSPYEQYF. CDR3 nucleotide sequence: TGTGCCAGCAGCTTGGTTAGCGGGAGTCCCTACGAGCAGTACTTC.

This chain uses TRBV6-6 with TRBJ2-5, with 7 bases aligning to TRBD1. The CDR3 has 15 residues. Trimming at V came to 8 bases and at J to 7 bases, leaving 16 bases not matched to a gene. Germline V gene sequence: CDR1 MNHNY, CDR2 SVGAGI (reference sequence). CDR3 sequence (DNA): TGTGCCAGCCGCCCCCACGACAGGGTAGAAGGGACCCAGTACTTC. Amino acids: CASRPHDRVEGTQYF.

The rearrangement uses TRBV19 and TRBJ2-3; 11 bases are shared with TRBD2. V lost 5 bases, J lost 0 bases, and 7 bases stayed unmatched. The CDR3 loop spans 17 amino acids. In germline, CDR1 is LNHDA, CDR2 SQIVND (reference sequence). The CDR3 loop reads CASSPELAGVSTDTQYF. The CDR3, as DNA: TGTGCCAGTAGTCCTGAACTAGCGGGGGTTAGCACAGATACGCAGTATTTT.

This chain connects TRBV9 to TRBJ1-1; no clear D gene. The germline V and J ends were trimmed by 1 base and 3 bases, with 7 bases remaining between them. The CDR3 has 13 residues. The germline CDR1 and CDR2 sequences are SGDLS and YYNGEE. CDR3 amino acids: CASSVKLYTEAFF. The CDR3 DNA is TGTGCCAGCAGCGTAAAACTATACACTGAAGCTTTCTTT.

In its sample, this clone was seen once. V usage is TRBV11-2 and J usage is TRBJ2-1; 13 positions agree with TRBD2. The CDR3 is 15 residues long. Per germline, CDR1 SGHAT and CDR2 FQNNGV. V was clipped by 5 bases and J by 4 bases; unmatched bases: 2. The CDR3 coding sequence is TGTGCCAGCAGCCGGACTAGCGGGGGATACAATGAGCAGTTCTTC. It specifies CASSRTSGGYNEQFF.

The chain has TRBV15 and TRBJ2-7; TRBD1 aligns across 9 bases. The V gene's germline CDR1 is LNHNV and CDR2 YYDKDF (reference sequence). The CDR3 spans 17 residues. V lost 3 bases, J lost 2 bases, and 11 bases stayed unmatched. The CDR3 DNA reads TGTGCCACCAGCAGGAACTACTGGGACAGGGCCACCTACGAGCAGTACTTC. It yields the protein CATSRNYWDRATYEQYF.

This clone turned up a few times. This sequence joins TRBV5-6 and TRBJ2-3, with a tentative D call TRBD1 (5 bases). Trimming removed 1 base from V and 5 bases from J, with 8 bases in between. CDR1 SGHDT and CDR2 YYEEEE come from the germline V gene. This CDR3 region has 13 residues. CDR3 in DNA: TGTGCCAGCAGCTTGCAGGGTGAAGATACGCAGTATTTT. Amino acid sequence: CASSLQGEDTQYF.

Worth noting for this clone: The same CDR3 can be traced to other DNA sequences in this sample. The chain uses TRBV5-4 and TRBJ1-5; 11 positions match TRBD1. After removal of 4 bases from V and 7 bases from J, the junction contained 7 bases not matched to a gene. This CDR3 contains 15 residues. Germline CDR1 and CDR2: SGHNT and YYREEE (reference sequence). DNA for the CDR3: TGTGCCAGCAGCCCGGGACAGGGGGTGGGACAGCCCCAGCATTTT. Translating it yields CASSPGQGVGQPQHF.

A single count supports this clone. The chain links TRBV19 to TRBJ2-7, with 9 bases matching TRBD1. The CDR3 has 15 amino acids. In germline, CDR1 is LNHDA, CDR2 SQIVND (reference sequence). V trimming: 3 bases; J trimming: 0 bases; junction bases outside the gene matches: 3. In DNA form, the CDR3 reads TGTGCCAGTAGTATTTCGACAGGGGGCTCCTACGAGCAGTACTTC. Protein sequence: CASSISTGGSYEQYF.